These T cell receptor beta chains were read from a single sample in a study of blood T cell repertoires in COVID-19. Profiled with immunoSEQ multiplex PCR; TCRdb holds only in-frame clones, not every one. The table has about 98,000 clones, under 85% seen once. The sequencing input was peripheral blood. The receptors derive from a man between 65 and 79 years old with acute or convalescent COVID-19. CDR3s include the opening cysteine and the closing phenylalanine or tryptophan. A D gene is named only where the DNA matches it firmly. Only some rows state a clone size, as once, few, many or a class for expanded clones.

d_call: TRBD1
j_call: TRBJ2-1
clone_size: -
v_call: TRBV11-3
cdr3_aa: CASSLVQGSGEQFF
cdr3_nt: TGTGCCAGCAGCTTAGTACAGGGGAGTGGTGAGCAGTTCTTC

d_call: TRBD2
j_call: TRBJ2-3
clone_size: -
v_call: TRBV2
cdr3_aa: CASSLAGGRDTQYF
cdr3_nt: TGTGCCAGCAGCTTAGCGGGGGGGCGGGATACGCAGTATTTT

d_call: TRBD2
j_call: TRBJ2-1
clone_size: -
v_call: TRBV7-2
cdr3_aa: CASSWGLAGEGEQFF
cdr3_nt: TGTGCCAGCAGTTGGGGACTAGCGGGAGAGGGTGAGCAGTTCTTC

d_call: TRBD1
j_call: TRBJ1-1
clone_size: -
v_call: TRBV19
cdr3_aa: CASSGRTGRYTEAFF
cdr3_nt: TGTGCCAGTAGTGGGCGGACAGGGAGGTACACTGAAGCTTTCTTT

d_call: -
j_call: TRBJ2-1
clone_size: few
v_call: TRBV11-2
cdr3_aa: CASRAGNEQFF
cdr3_nt: TGTGCCAGCAGGGCGGGGAATGAGCAGTTCTTC

d_call: TRBD2
j_call: TRBJ2-4
clone_size: -
v_call: TRBV18
cdr3_aa: CASSPPGGLVGKNIQYF
cdr3_nt: TGTGCCAGCTCACCACCCGGGGGGTTGGTTGGCAAAAACATTCAGTACTTC

d_call: -
j_call: TRBJ2-3
clone_size: -
v_call: TRBV7-6
cdr3_aa: CASSLLLPSGTDTQYF
cdr3_nt: TGTGCCAGCAGCCTACTACTTCCCTCGGGCACAGATACGCAGTATTTT

d_call: TRBD2
j_call: TRBJ2-2
clone_size: -
v_call: TRBV24-1
cdr3_aa: CATSDPWTSGRWTGELFF
cdr3_nt: TGTGCCACCAGTGATCCTTGGACTAGCGGGAGGTGGACCGGGGAGCTGTTTTTT

d_call: TRBD1
j_call: TRBJ2-7
clone_size: -
v_call: TRBV7-9
cdr3_aa: CASSPLTGEQYF
cdr3_nt: TGTGCCAGCAGCCCCTTGACAGGGGAGCAGTACTTC

d_call: -
j_call: TRBJ2-7
clone_size: -
v_call: TRBV6-2/TRBV6-3
cdr3_aa: CASSYSETGYEQYF
cdr3_nt: TGTGCCAGCAGTTACTCGGAGACAGGCTACGAGCAGTACTTC

d_call: -
j_call: TRBJ2-6
clone_size: -
v_call: TRBV27
cdr3_aa: CASTGNLGPNVLTF
cdr3_nt: TGTGCCAGCACTGGAAACCTGGGGCCCAACGTCCTGACTTTC

d_call: -
j_call: TRBJ2-5
clone_size: -
v_call: TRBV7-2
cdr3_aa: CASSLVAAGGETQYF
cdr3_nt: TGTGCCAGCAGCTTAGTAGCCGCCGGTGGGGAGACCCAGTACTTC

d_call: -
j_call: TRBJ1-5
clone_size: -
v_call: TRBV6-5
cdr3_aa: CASSPSHNSNQPQHF
cdr3_nt: TGTGCCAGCAGTCCTTCTCACAATAGCAATCAGCCCCAGCATTTT

d_call: -
j_call: TRBJ1-4
clone_size: -
v_call: TRBV9
cdr3_aa: CASSETPQDEKLFF
cdr3_nt: TGTGCCAGCAGCGAGACTCCACAGGATGAAAAACTGTTTTTT

d_call: -
j_call: TRBJ2-1
clone_size: -
v_call: TRBV5-1
cdr3_aa: CASSGGTVYNEQFF
cdr3_nt: TGCGCCAGCAGCGGGGGGACAGTCTACAATGAGCAGTTCTTC

d_call: -
j_call: TRBJ2-5
clone_size: -
v_call: TRBV30
cdr3_aa: CAWRIRGLETQYF
cdr3_nt: TGTGCCTGGAGAATCCGGGGGTTGGAGACCCAGTACTTC

d_call: TRBD1
j_call: TRBJ1-2
clone_size: -
v_call: TRBV9
cdr3_aa: CASSVEGGQGVEGYTF
cdr3_nt: TGTGCCAGCAGCGTAGAAGGGGGACAGGGAGTGGAAGGCTACACCTTC

d_call: -
j_call: TRBJ1-3
clone_size: -
v_call: TRBV10-3
cdr3_aa: CATLTTVSGNTIYF
cdr3_nt: TGTGCCACCTTAACGACAGTCTCTGGAAACACCATATATTTT

d_call: -
j_call: TRBJ2-7
clone_size: -
v_call: TRBV24-1
cdr3_aa: CATSDPRDTTYEQYF
cdr3_nt: TGTGCCACCAGTGACCCCCGGGACACAACCTACGAGCAGTACTTC

d_call: TRBD1
j_call: TRBJ2-5
clone_size: -
v_call: TRBV5-4
cdr3_aa: CASSLGQGAQETQYF
cdr3_nt: TGTGCCAGCAGCTTGGGGCAGGGGGCGCAAGAGACCCAGTACTTC

d_call: TRBD2
j_call: TRBJ2-1
clone_size: few
v_call: TRBV29-1
cdr3_aa: CSDVLTSGVEQFF
cdr3_nt: TGCAGCGACGTGCTGACTAGCGGAGTTGAGCAGTTCTTC

d_call: TRBD2
j_call: TRBJ2-1
clone_size: once
v_call: TRBV9
cdr3_aa: CASTRTSNNNEQFF
cdr3_nt: TGTGCCAGCACCCGGACTAGCAACAACAATGAGCAGTTCTTC

d_call: TRBD2
j_call: TRBJ2-7
clone_size: -
v_call: TRBV27
cdr3_aa: CASSPRSGRFPYEQYF
cdr3_nt: TGTGCCAGCAGCCCTAGGAGCGGGAGGTTCCCCTACGAGCAGTACTTC

d_call: -
j_call: TRBJ1-5
clone_size: -
v_call: TRBV21-1
cdr3_aa: CASSKGSRTGVFSNQPQHF
cdr3_nt: TGTGCCAGCAGCAAAGGATCCCGGACAGGGGTTTTTAGCAATCAGCCCCAGCATTTT

d_call: TRBD1
j_call: TRBJ1-3
clone_size: -
v_call: TRBV7-7
cdr3_aa: CASSLEQGNGNTIYF
cdr3_nt: TGTGCTAGCAGCTTAGAACAGGGGAATGGAAACACCATATATTTT

d_call: TRBD1
j_call: TRBJ2-2
clone_size: -
v_call: TRBV6-2/TRBV6-3
cdr3_aa: CASSSPPGQHTGELFF
cdr3_nt: TGTGCCAGCAGTTCGCCGCCGGGACAGCACACCGGGGAGCTGTTTTTT

d_call: TRBD1
j_call: TRBJ2-2
clone_size: -
v_call: TRBV27
cdr3_aa: CASSLSWAGGWWVRELFF
cdr3_nt: TGTGCCAGCAGTTTATCGTGGGCAGGGGGCTGGTGGGTGCGGGAGCTGTTTTTT

d_call: -
j_call: TRBJ2-2
clone_size: -
v_call: TRBV7-8
cdr3_aa: CASSFQQYTGELFF
cdr3_nt: TGTGCCAGCAGCTTCCAACAGTACACCGGGGAGCTGTTTTTT